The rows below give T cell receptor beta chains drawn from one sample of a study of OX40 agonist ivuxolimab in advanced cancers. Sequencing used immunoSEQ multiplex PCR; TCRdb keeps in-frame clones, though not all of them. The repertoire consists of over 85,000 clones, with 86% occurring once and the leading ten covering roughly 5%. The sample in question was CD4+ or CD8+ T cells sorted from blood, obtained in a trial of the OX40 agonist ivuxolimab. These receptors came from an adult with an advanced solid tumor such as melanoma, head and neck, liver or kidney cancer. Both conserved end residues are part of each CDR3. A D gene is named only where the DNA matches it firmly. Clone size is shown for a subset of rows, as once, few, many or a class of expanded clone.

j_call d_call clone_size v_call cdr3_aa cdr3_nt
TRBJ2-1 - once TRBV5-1 CASSGSGRINEQFF TGCGCCAGCAGCGGGTCCGGACGAATAAATGAACAGTTCTTC
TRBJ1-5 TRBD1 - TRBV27 CASSWTGESNQPQHF TGTGCCAGCAGCTGGACAGGGGAGAGCAATCAGCCCCAGCATTTT
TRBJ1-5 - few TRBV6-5 CASSYGRDQPQHF TGTGCCAGCAGTTATGGAAGGGACCAGCCCCAGCATTTT
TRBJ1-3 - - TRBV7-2 CASSPARRGPSGNTIYF TGTGCCAGCAGCCCCGCAAGGCGAGGTCCCTCTGGAAACACCATATATTTT
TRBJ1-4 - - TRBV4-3 CASSQGGLPNEKLFF TGCGCCAGCAGCCAAGGGGGGCTTCCTAATGAAAAACTGTTTTTT
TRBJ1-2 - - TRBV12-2 CASRPPLALTNYGYTF TGTGCAAGTCGCCCCCCCTTAGCTCTTACTAACTATGGCTACACCTTC
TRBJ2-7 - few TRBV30 CAWSVQGTSLLLSYEQYF TGTGCCTGGAGTGTGCAGGGGACTTCCCTTCTCCTATCCTACGAGCAGTACTTC
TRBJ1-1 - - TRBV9 CASSVGGARNTEAFF TGTGCCAGCAGCGTAGGGGGGGCGAGGAACACTGAAGCTTTCTTT
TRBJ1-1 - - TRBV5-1 CASSLDTEAFF TGCGCCAGCAGCTTGGACACTGAAGCTTTCTTT
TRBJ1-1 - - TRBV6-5 CASTPLQRNTEAFF TGTGCCAGCACCCCATTACAAAGGAACACTGAAGCTTTCTTT
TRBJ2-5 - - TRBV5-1 CASSRRSGVQETQYF TGCGCCAGCAGTCGACGAAGTGGCGTTCAAGAGACCCAGTACTTC
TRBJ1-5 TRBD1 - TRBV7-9 CASSLGTGAVQNQPQHF TGTGCCAGCAGCTTAGGGACAGGGGCCGTACAGAATCAGCCCCAGCATTTT
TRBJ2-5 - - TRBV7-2 CASSSQGGSETQYF TGTGCCAGCAGCTCCCAAGGGGGTTCGGAGACCCAGTACTTC
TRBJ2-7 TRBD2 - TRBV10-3 CAISDGTSGGTPYEQYF TGTGCCATCAGTGATGGGACTAGCGGGGGGACCCCCTACGAGCAGTACTTC
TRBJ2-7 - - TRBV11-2 CASSYGQGAYEQYF TGTGCCAGCAGCTATGGCCAAGGTGCTTACGAGCAGTACTTC
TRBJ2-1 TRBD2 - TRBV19 CASFGAGRYYNEQFF TGTGCCAGTTTCGGAGCGGGGCGGTACTACAATGAGCAGTTCTTC
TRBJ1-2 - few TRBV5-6 CASSFEFGTSRGGNTF TGTGCCAGCAGCTTCGAATTCGGCACATCTCGGGGAGGAAACACCTTC
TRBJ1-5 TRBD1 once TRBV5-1 CASSLVTGGYQPQHF TGCGCCAGCAGCTTGGTTACAGGGGGGTATCAGCCCCAGCATTTT
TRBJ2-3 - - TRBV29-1 CSIYGTLGVTQYF TGCAGCATATACGGGACGTTGGGGGTTACGCAGTATTTT
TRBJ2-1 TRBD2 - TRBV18 CASSPQSGSSYNEQFF TGTGCCAGCTCACCCCAGAGCGGGAGCTCCTACAATGAGCAGTTCTTC
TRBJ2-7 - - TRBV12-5 CASSEGYEQYF TGTGCTAGTAGCGAGGGCTACGAGCAGTACTTC
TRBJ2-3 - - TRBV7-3 CASSARDFTDTQYF TGTGCCAGCAGCGCCCGGGACTTCACAGATACGCAGTATTTT
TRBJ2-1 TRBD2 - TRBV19 CATSPGGAGNEQFF TGTGCCACGTCACCCGGGGGGGCGGGTAATGAGCAGTTCTTC
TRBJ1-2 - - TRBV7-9 CATTARGVDYGYTF TGTGCCACCACGGCCCGGGGCGTAGACTATGGCTACACCTTC
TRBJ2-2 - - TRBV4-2 CASSRRETDTGELFF TGTGCCAGCAGCCGAAGGGAAACAGATACCGGGGAGCTGTTTTTT
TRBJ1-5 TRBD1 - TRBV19 CASSGTGVDQPQHF TGTGCCAGTAGTGGGACAGGGGTGGATCAGCCCCAGCATTTT
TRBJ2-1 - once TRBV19 CASSPHTSSYNEQFF TGTGCCAGTAGTCCTCACACTAGCTCCTACAATGAGCAGTTCTTC
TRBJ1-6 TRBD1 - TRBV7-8 CASSGGRGLPLHF TGTGCCAGCAGTGGGGGCAGGGGGCTGCCCCTCCACTTT
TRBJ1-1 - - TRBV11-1 CASSSKGREAFF TGTGCCAGCAGCTCGAAAGGCAGGGAAGCTTTCTTT
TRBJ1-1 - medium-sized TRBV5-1 CASSLAAETEAFF TGCGCCAGCAGCTTGGCGGCGGAAACTGAAGCTTTCTTT
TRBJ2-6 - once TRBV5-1 CASSLIGGGANVLTF TGCGCCAGCAGCTTGATAGGGGGTGGGGCCAACGTCCTGACTTTC
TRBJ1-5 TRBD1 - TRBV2 CASSEQGAQPQHF TGTGCCAGCAGTGAACAGGGGGCGCAGCCCCAGCATTTT
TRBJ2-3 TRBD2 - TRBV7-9 CASSPGGINTQYF TGTGCCAGCAGCCCCGGGGGGATCAATACGCAGTATTTT
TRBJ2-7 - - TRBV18 CASSPPLPGDEQYF TGTGCCAGCTCACCACCCTTACCAGGGGACGAGCAGTACTTC
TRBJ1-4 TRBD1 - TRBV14 CASSHPPQGALSEKLFF TGTGCCAGCAGCCATCCCCCACAGGGGGCGCTCAGTGAAAAACTGTTTTTT
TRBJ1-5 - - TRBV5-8 CASSFSRGNQPQHF TGTGCCAGCAGTTTCAGCCGGGGCAATCAGCCCCAGCATTTT
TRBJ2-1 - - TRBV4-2 CASSQVNTEQFF TGTGCCAGCAGCCAAGTAAACACTGAGCAGTTCTTC
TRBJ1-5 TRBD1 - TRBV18 CASSPTRGQGSQPQHF TGTGCCAGCTCACCAACCAGGGGGCAAGGGAGTCAGCCCCAGCATTTT
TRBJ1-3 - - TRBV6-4 CASSPEAGSGNTIYF TGTGCCAGCAGCCCCGAGGCCGGCTCTGGAAACACCATATATTTT
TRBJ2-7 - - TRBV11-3 CASSLGVGPYEQYF TGTGCCAGCAGCTTAGGGGTGGGCCCCTACGAGCAGTACTTC
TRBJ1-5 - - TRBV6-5 CASSSNSNQPQHF TGTGCCAGCAGCTCGAATAGCAATCAGCCCCAGCATTTT
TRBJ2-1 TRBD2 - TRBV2 CASSGLAGGNNEQFF TGTGCCAGCAGCGGACTAGCGGGGGGTAACAATGAGCAGTTCTTC
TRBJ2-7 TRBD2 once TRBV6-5 CASGNGGAVEQYF TGTGCCAGCGGAAACGGGGGGGCCGTCGAGCAGTACTTC
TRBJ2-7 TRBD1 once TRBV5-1 CASSPDRERKYF TGCGCCAGCAGCCCTGACAGGGAGCGTAAGTACTTC
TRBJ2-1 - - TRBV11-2 CASSLLGDEQFF TGTGCCAGCAGCCTCCTCGGGGATGAGCAGTTCTTC
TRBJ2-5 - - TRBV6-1 CASSVDRAGETQYF TGTGCCAGCAGTGTGGATCGGGCAGGTGAGACCCAGTACTTC
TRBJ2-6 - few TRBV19 CASSASGVRGSGANVLTF TGTGCCAGTAGTGCTTCAGGGGTCAGGGGTTCTGGGGCCAACGTCCTGACTTTC
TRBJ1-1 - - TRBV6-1 CASSEAGTGRTPEAFF TGTGCCAGCAGTGAAGCGGGAACAGGGCGAACCCCTGAAGCTTTCTTT
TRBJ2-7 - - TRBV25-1 CASSARGPGYEQYF TGTGCCAGCAGTGCGAGAGGCCCTGGCTACGAGCAGTACTTC
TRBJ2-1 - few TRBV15 CATRTGGSYNEQFF TGTGCCACCAGGACGGGTGGCTCCTACAATGAGCAGTTCTTC